This T cell receptor (beta chain) was found in a study of PD-L1 blockade in urothelial cancer. Spiking each PCR with synthetic TCR analog templates was performed. The table came from immunoSEQ multiplex PCR; TCRdb's copy has only in-frame clones and leaves some out. This sample has about 86,000 clones; under 90% occur once, and the top ten carry about 15%. This sample's time point: pretreatment peripheral blood. The CDR3 spans 15 residues. The germline V gene has CDR1 SGHRS and CDR2 YFSETQ. Deletions cut 2 bases from V and 4 bases from J, with 13 bases between. Sequencing used PBMCs, obtained around atezolizumab (anti-PD-L1) treatment. The source of this sequence is a man aged 55 to 70 with urothelial cancer. This chain joins TRBV5-1 and TRBJ2-1; the D gene is possibly TRBD1 (5 bases). CDR3 nucleotide sequence: TGCGCCAGCAGCTTCGGCACAGGAACTTACAATGAGCAGTTCTTC. Its translation: CASSFGTGTYNEQFF.